This is a list of T cell receptor beta chains from one sample in a study of shared clonotypes between healthy human individuals. TCRdb keeps only in-frame clones here, not all; method: immunoSEQ multiplex PCR. Altogether approximately 1,500,000 clones are present, over 95% being singletons, with the ten largest covering 1% to 1.5%. The sample comprised naive CD4+ T cells sorted from blood. The source of these receptors is a man under 40 in good health. CDR3s include the opening cysteine and the closing phenylalanine or tryptophan. D genes are given only for firm matches. Not all rows give a size; the values are once, few, many and, for expanded clones, a class.

clone size | D gene | J gene | V gene | CDR3 DNA | CDR3 protein
- | - | TRBJ2-7 | TRBV14 | TGTGCCGGCAGCCAAGATGTGAATCGTAACTACGGGGGCGAGCAGTACTTC | CAGSQDVNRNYGGEQYF
- | TRBD1 | TRBJ2-1 | TRBV18 | TGTGCCAGCTCACCACAGCAGGGGGCGAGGGAGCAGTTCTTC | CASSPQQGAREQFF
- | TRBD2 | TRBJ2-2 | TRBV19 | TGTGCCAGTAGTAAAACTAGCGGGACGCACACCGGGGAGCTGTTTTTT | CASSKTSGTHTGELFF
- | TRBD2 | TRBJ2-1 | TRBV5-1 | TGCGCCAGCAGCTTGGACGGGAGGGCCGGGAATGAGCAGTTCTTC | CASSLDGRAGNEQFF
- | TRBD2 | TRBJ2-2 | TRBV6-5 | TGTGCCAGCAGTAAGACTAGCGCGAACACCGGGGAGCTGTTTTTT | CASSKTSANTGELFF
- | - | TRBJ2-5 | TRBV7-9 | TGTGCCAGCAGCTTAGTTTCTCGGGGTAGCCAAGAGACCCAGTACTTC | CASSLVSRGSQETQYF
once | - | TRBJ2-7 | TRBV4-3 | TGCGCCAGCAGCCAAGACTCCACCGCCGGGTTTCTTAGGCAGTACTTC | CASSQDSTAGFLRQYF
- | TRBD1 | TRBJ1-4 | TRBV5-1 | TGCGCCAGCAGCTGGGGACAGCAGGAAAAACTGTTTTTT | CASSWGQQEKLFF
once | - | TRBJ2-3 | TRBV19 | TGTGCCAGTAGTATGCGTCCTGCTAGCACAGATACGCAGTATTTT | CASSMRPASTDTQYF
- | - | TRBJ2-3 | TRBV7-2 | TGTGCCAGCAGCTTAGTGGGCGGTAGCACAGATACGCAGTATTTT | CASSLVGGSTDTQYF
once | - | TRBJ1-2 | TRBV28 | TGTGCCAGCCGAAAGCCGGCTAGTGATGGCTACACCTTC | CASRKPASDGYTF
- | - | TRBJ2-2 | TRBV11-3 | TGTGCCAGCAGCTTAGATCGACAGATGAACACCGGGGAGCTGTTTTTT | CASSLDRQMNTGELFF
- | TRBD1 | TRBJ1-1 | TRBV6-5 | TGTGCCAGCAGTTTCCCCGGGACAGGGTCGGGCACTGAAGCTTTCTTT | CASSFPGTGSGTEAFF
- | TRBD1 | TRBJ2-7 | TRBV30 | TGTGCCTGGCGAAGGGGGCAGAGCTCCTACGAGCAGTACTTC | CAWRRGQSSYEQYF
- | TRBD2 | TRBJ2-3 | TRBV18 | TGTGCCAGCTCACGGACTAGGATGACCAGGGACGGGAGCACAGATACGCAGTATTTT | CASSRTRMTRDGSTDTQYF
- | TRBD2 | TRBJ2-7 | TRBV7-9 | TGTGCCAGCAGCCCCTCGACTAGCGGGAGCTTCCACGAGCAGTACTTC | CASSPSTSGSFHEQYF
- | - | TRBJ2-5 | TRBV10-2 | TGCGCCACCCGGCGGAGGATAACACAAGAGACCCAGTACTTC | CATRRRITQETQYF
- | - | TRBJ2-1 | TRBV5-4 | TGTGCCAGCAGCTTGGAAGCTCACCCCCCGGGGCAGTTCTTC | CASSLEAHPPGQFF
- | TRBD2 | TRBJ2-7 | TRBV10-3 | TGTGCCATCAGTAGCGAGGGAGGGAACCACGAGCAGTACTTC | CAISSEGGNHEQYF
- | TRBD1 | TRBJ2-1 | TRBV5-1 | TGCGCCAGCAGCTGGGTCAGGGGGAATGAGCAGTTCTTC | CASSWVRGNEQFF
- | - | TRBJ2-1 | TRBV9 | TGTGCCAGCAGCGTACTTGGGATCTATGAGCAGTTCTTC | CASSVLGIYEQFF
- | - | TRBJ2-2 | TRBV27 | TGTGCCAGCAGTTTAGAGCGGAGGCAGAACACCGGGGAGCTGTTTTTT | CASSLERRQNTGELFF
few | TRBD2 | TRBJ2-2 | TRBV27 | TGTGCCAGCAGTTCCAGGGAGGGCACCGGGGAGCTGTTTTTT | CASSSREGTGELFF
- | - | TRBJ1-5 | TRBV28 | TGTGCCAGCAGGTCCGGGAGCCGCGATTTTCCCCAGCATTTT | CASRSGSRDFPQHF
- | - | TRBJ2-7 | TRBV6-1 | TGTGCCAGCAGTGAAGAGGGAGGGGGCATCTTCGAGCAGTACTTC | CASSEEGGGIFEQYF
once | TRBD2 | TRBJ2-1 | TRBV9 | TGTGCCAGCAGCGTCGGACTAGCGGGACCCTACAATGAGCAGTTCTTC | CASSVGLAGPYNEQFF
once | TRBD1 | TRBJ2-3 | TRBV5-1 | TGCGCCAGCAGCTGGAGGGGGACAGGGGTGGCGGATACGCAGTATTTT | CASSWRGTGVADTQYF
once | - | TRBJ1-3 | TRBV6-5 | TGTGCCACGGGACGGAGAAACACCATATATTTT | CATGRRNTIYF
- | - | TRBJ2-3 | TRBV10-3 | TGTGCCATCACCCTCGGGACATCCAACACAGATACGCAGTATTTT | CAITLGTSNTDTQYF
- | TRBD1 | TRBJ2-7 | TRBV5-6 | TGTGCCAGCAGCCGCGGCGGGGGACAGGGTCTCTACGAGCAGTACTTC | CASSRGGGQGLYEQYF
- | - | TRBJ1-4 | TRBV9 | TGTGCCAGCAGCCCAACATGGGGTGTAAATGAAAAACTGTTTTTT | CASSPTWGVNEKLFF
- | - | TRBJ2-7 | TRBV5-6 | TGTGCCAGCAGCAATGAGGGCTACGAGCAGTACTTC | CASSNEGYEQYF
- | - | TRBJ2-1 | TRBV6-6 | TGTGCCAGCTCACGTACGGCAGGGATCTACAATGAGCAGTTCTTC | CASSRTAGIYNEQFF
- | TRBD1 | TRBJ1-2 | TRBV2 | TGTGCCAGCAGCCGTTCCCCAATCGACAGGGGGCTTTATGGCTACACCTTC | CASSRSPIDRGLYGYTF
once | TRBD1 | TRBJ2-2 | TRBV15 | TGTGCCACCAGCAGAGATCTGGGGACAGTCACCGGGGAGCTGTTTTTT | CATSRDLGTVTGELFF
- | - | TRBJ2-5 | TRBV7-3 | TGTGCCAGCAGCGAAGTAGATAAAGAGACCCAGTACTTC | CASSEVDKETQYF
- | - | TRBJ2-7 | TRBV18 | TGTGCCAGCTCGCCCTTGAGGGGGGCTGATGCAGAGCAGTACTTC | CASSPLRGADAEQYF
- | - | TRBJ2-5 | TRBV2 | TGTGCCAGCAGTGAGATGGCAGGGTTGCTTTCAGAGACCCAGTACTTC | CASSEMAGLLSETQYF